This T cell receptor (beta chain) was captured by sequencing in a study of human T cells and chemical hapten exposure. On the study more broadly: Patch tests applied 0.01% DPC to the upper back and were scored after 6 days.

This clonotype was detected a few times. Its antigen remains unknown. General study results and limits: Clustering by CDR3 similarity yielded significantly more large clusters from expanded TCRs than controls.

Germline CDR1 and CDR2: DFQATT and SNEGSKA (reference sequence). The V gene lost 1 base and the J gene lost 9 bases, with 7 bases spanning the gap. This CDR3 has 11 amino acids. Time point of the sample: patch test 3, about 24 weeks after DPC sensitization. Treatment of the sample: therapeutic diphenylcyclopropenone sensitization with weekly scalp DPC. Library preparation tagged each individual cDNA molecule with a unique molecular identifier. TCRdb analysed the RACE reads with MiXCR anew, one entry per CDR3 protein. The sample carries over 70,000 distinct CDR3 sequences, 11% recorded once. The source is a woman aged 30 to 39 with alopecia areata. Some clones in this sample may be carry-over from other donors' samples. Specimen: whole blood, collected in connection with sensitization to the hapten diphenylcyclopropenone (DPC). The chain recombines TRBV20-1 with TRBJ2-4, with D hard to call. CDR3 in amino acids: CSARVPPIQYF. In DNA, the CDR3 is TGCAGTGCTAGAGTCCCGCCCATTCAGTACTTC.